These 21 T cell receptor beta chains were sequenced from one sample in a study of blood T cell repertoires in COVID-19. Produced via immunoSEQ multiplex PCR; TCRdb's table is partial and in-frame only. Of roughly 310,000 clones listed, approximately 91% were seen once; the top ten hold over 9%. Input material: PBMCs or T cells enriched from blood (not recorded which). The receptors were sampled from a woman aged 35 to 49 who had recovered from COVID-19.

The CDR3 reads CASSPGQRHGYTF. CDR3 in DNA: TGTGCCAGCAGTCCGGGACAAAGGCATGGCTACACCTTC. This chain joins TRBV3-1 (or the pseudogene TRBV3-2) and TRBJ1-2; D might be TRBD1 (6 bases). Germline V CDR1 and CDR2: LGHDT, YNNKEL (reference sequence). The V and J ends lost 6 bases and 6 bases respectively, with 14 bases between them. The CDR3 has 13 amino acids.

The chain joins TRBV4-1 to TRBJ2-7; TRBD2 is a possible D gene (5 bases). The V end was cut by 0 bases, the J end by 3 bases, with 24 bases between. Germline assignment: CDR1 MGHRA and CDR2 YSYEKL. The CDR3 is 19 amino acids. The CDR3 nucleotides read TGCGCCAGCAGCCAAGATCGAGACGTCATGCGGGTAGGTGGCTACGAGCAGTACTTC. Amino acids: CASSQDRDVMRVGGYEQYF.

V and J are TRBV5-6 and TRBJ1-5, with D perhaps matching TRBD1 (6 bases). Per the germline V gene, CDR1 is SGHDT and CDR2 is YYEEEE. The length of the CDR3 is 14 residues. With 4 bases removed from V and 6 bases from J, the gap between germline ends came to 14 bases. CDR3 loop: CASSIQGFGQPQHF. The CDR3 DNA is TGTGCCAGCAGCATACAGGGTTTCGGTCAGCCCCAGCATTTT.

V and J are TRBV20-1 and TRBJ1-3; tentative D call: TRBD1 (5 bases). Trimming took 3 bases from V and 4 from J, leaving 7 bases between them. Germline CDR1 reads DFQATT; CDR2 reads SNEGSKA (reference sequence). There are 12 residues in the CDR3. The CDR3 DNA reads TGCAGTGCTAGTAACAGGGGAAACACCATATATTTT. Translated: CSASNRGNTIYF.

This sequence joins TRBV13 and TRBJ2-1; D possibly corresponds to TRBD2 (6 bases). CDR1 and CDR2 from the germline V gene are PRHDT and FYEKMQ (reference sequence). The CDR3 is 15 amino acids. Trimming took 3 bases from V and 6 from J, leaving 15 bases between them. In DNA, the CDR3 is TGTGCCAGCAGCTTTTACCAGGGAGGTTCCAATGAGCAGTTCTTC. Protein product: CASSFYQGGSNEQFF.

The J gene is TRBJ2-7, the V gene TRBV14; D is perhaps TRBD1 (6 bases). There are 12 residues in the CDR3. CDR1 SGHDN and CDR2 FVKESK come from the germline V gene. Deletions cut 3 bases from V and 4 bases from J, with 7 bases between. CDR3 DNA sequence: TGTGCCAGCAGCCAGACAGGTTACGAGCAGTACTTC. Protein: CASSQTGYEQYF.

V gene TRBV25-1 combines with J gene TRBJ2-2, with no clear D. Trimming shortened V by 5 bases and J by 7 bases, and 5 bases separated the two germline ends. Germline CDR1 and CDR2: MGHDK and SYGVNS. The CDR3 has 11 amino acids. The CDR3 region is CASSLNGELFF. Written as DNA, the CDR3 is TGTGCCAGCAGTTTAAACGGGGAGCTGTTTTTT.

This chain connects TRBV7-2 to TRBJ1-2; D perhaps matches TRBD1 (6 bases). Germline V gene lookup returns CDR1 SGHTA and CDR2 FQGNSA. The V gene lost 5 bases and the J gene lost 8 bases, with 21 bases spanning the gap. The CDR3 is 15 amino acids. DNA for the CDR3: TGTGCCAGCAGCCCGGTAGGGGGACAACCCGGGGGCTACACCTTC. It specifies CASSPVGGQPGGYTF.

This CDR3 reads CASSLEGTPHEQYF. The CDR3 nucleotides are TGCGCCAGCAGCTTGGAGGGGACACCTCACGAGCAGTACTTC. The chain has TRBV5-1 and TRBJ2-7; the D gene is possibly TRBD1 (6 bases). There are 14 residues in the CDR3. Trimming took off 0 bases at V and 5 bases at J, with 12 bases between the two ends. In germline, CDR1 is SGHRS, CDR2 YFSETQ.

The chain employs TRBV25-1 and TRBJ1-1, with TRBD1 matching 7 bases. Germline CDR1 reads MGHDK; CDR2 reads SYGVNS. V dropped 5 bases and J dropped 7; count of bases not matched to a gene: 10. CDR3 size: 14 residues. CDR3 nucleotide sequence: TGTGCCAGCAGTAATCAGGGGGACCGAGGTGAAGCTTTCTTT. Its protein product is CASSNQGDRGEAFF. Full variable domain (rest looked up from reference TRBV25-1 and TRBJ1-1): EADIYQTPRYLVIGTGKKITLECSQTMGHDKMYWYQQDPGMELHLIHYSYGVNSTEKGDLSSESTVSRIRTEHFPLTLESARPSHTSQYLCASSNQGDRGEAFFGQGTRLTVV.

This clone was observed once. The chain links TRBV15 to TRBJ2-1, with a tentative D call TRBD2 (5 bases). CDR1 and CDR2 (germline): LNHNV, YYDKDF (reference sequence). The CDR3 covers 13 residues. Between the trimmed V and J ends, which lost 1 base and 12 bases, there was a span of 13 bases. The CDR3 is CATSRGESAWQFF. CDR3 sequence (DNA): TGTGCCACCAGCAGAGGGGAGTCCGCGTGGCAGTTCTTC. The complete variable domain, with remaining parts taken from reference TRBV15 and TRBJ2-1, reads DAMVIQNPRYQVTQFGKPVTLSCSQTLNHNVMYWYQQKSSQAPKLLFHYYDKDFNNEADTPDNFQSRRPNTSFCFLDIRSPGLGDTAMYLCATSRGESAWQFFGPGTRLTVL.

The gene calls are TRBV21-1 and TRBJ2-3; the D call TRBD1 from the table was never checked on the DNA. TRBV21-1 is reported as a pseudogene. The CDR3 covers 16 residues. The DNA of the CDR3 is TGTGCCAGCAGCCCCCGGACAGGGGCCTGCACAGATACGCAGTATTTT. Translation gives CASSPRTGACTDTQYF.

V gene TRBV3-1 (or the pseudogene TRBV3-2) combines with J gene TRBJ1-1, with TRBD1 as a possible D gene (6 bases). CDR3 length: 13 amino acids. Trimming removed 1 base at V and 6 bases at J, with 9 bases between. Per the germline V gene, CDR1 is LGHDT and CDR2 is YNNKEL (reference sequence). As DNA, the CDR3 is TGTGCCAGCAGCCAAGGAGGGGGGGCTGAAGCTTTCTTT. This sequence encodes CASSQGGGAEAFF.

The V call is TRBV24-1, the J call TRBJ2-5, with D possibly matching TRBD2 (5 bases). The CDR3 loop spans 13 amino acids. Germline values: CDR1 KGHDR, CDR2 SFDVKD. Between the trimmed V and J ends, which lost 4 bases and 5 bases, there was a span of 10 bases. CDR3 coding DNA: TGTGCCACCAGTGACGGAGCGGCGGAGACCCAGTACTTC. Translated: CATSDGAAETQYF.

This chain links TRBV2 with TRBJ2-1; 7 bases are a match to TRBD2. The ends lost 6 bases at V and 9 bases at J; junction bases unmatched: 14. From germline, CDR1 is SNHLY and CDR2 FYNNEI. The CDR3 totals 15 residues. The CDR3 sequence: CASSRLGGRAGEQFF. CDR3 in DNA: TGTGCCAGCAGCCGGCTGGGAGGGAGGGCAGGTGAGCAGTTCTTC.

This clone was seen only once. The V gene is TRBV5-6, the J gene TRBJ1-1; D is ambiguous. The V and J ends lost 4 bases and 4 bases respectively, with 8 bases between them. Germline CDR1 reads SGHDT; CDR2 reads YYEEEE. The CDR3 is made up of 12 amino acids. CDR3 sequence reads: CASSRSVTEAFF. The DNA of the CDR3 is TGTGCCAGCAGCCGCTCGGTCACTGAAGCTTTCTTT. The complete variable domain, with remaining parts taken from reference TRBV5-6 and TRBJ1-1, reads DAGVTQSPTHLIKTRGQQVTLRCSPKSGHDTVSWYQQALGQGPQFIFQYYEEEERQRGNFPDRFSGHQFPNYSSELNVNALLLGDSALYLCASSRSVTEAFFGQGTRLTVV.

This chain links TRBV2 with TRBJ2-1; 8 bases match TRBD2. The CDR3 is 15 amino acids. Looked up from germline, CDR1 is SNHLY and CDR2 is FYNNEI. V trimming: 6 bases; J trimming: 4 bases; junction bases outside the gene matches: 8. CDR3 nucleotides: TGTGCCAGCAGCGGGGGGGAATTCAATTACAATGAGCAGTTCTTC. Residues: CASSGGEFNYNEQFF. The whole variable domain, filled in from reference TRBV2 and TRBJ2-1, reads EPEVTQTPSHQVTQMGQEVILRCVPISNHLYFYWYRQILGQKVEFLVSFYNNEISEKSEIFDDQFSVERPDGSNFTLKIRSTKLEDSAMYFCASSGGEFNYNEQFFGPGTRLTVL.

The rearrangement joins TRBV3-1 (or the pseudogene TRBV3-2) to TRBJ1-2; TRBD1 matches 7 bases. This CDR3 has 13 residues. With V trimmed by 4 bases and J by 7 bases, 6 bases remained unmatched. The germline CDR1 and CDR2 sequences are LGHDT and YNNKEL (reference sequence). Here the CDR3 reads CASSRGTAPGYTF. DNA of the CDR3: TGTGCCAGCAGCCGGGGGACAGCCCCTGGCTACACCTTC.

The J gene is TRBJ2-3, the V gene TRBV5-4, with TRBD2 identical over 9 bases. Germline-derived CDR1 and CDR2 are SGHNT and YYREEE (reference sequence). V shed 0 bases and J 5 bases; nucleotides not matched to a gene: 7. The CDR3 covers 16 residues. CDR3 in amino acids: CASSLGGGGAVDTQYF. The CDR3 nucleotides read TGTGCCAGCAGCTTGGGTGGCGGGGGGGCAGTAGATACGCAGTATTTT.

V usage is TRBV7-9 and J usage is TRBJ2-1, with 10 bases aligning to TRBD2. Losses at the gene ends were 4 bases for V and 2 bases for J; bases not matched to a gene: 5. This CDR3 has 16 residues. Germline V lookup: CDR1 SEHNR, CDR2 FQNEAQ (reference sequence). The DNA of the CDR3 is TGTGCCAGCAGCTCTTACAGCGGGGGGGCCTACAATGAGCAGTTCTTC. This gives the protein CASSSYSGGAYNEQFF.

This clone is a singleton in its sample. At one of its ends the junction is not consistent with the germline gene, which may arise from a read error. The rearrangement links TRBV7-7 to TRBJ2-1; perhaps TRBD1 as D (5 bases). CDR1 is SSHAT and CDR2 is FNYEAQ in the germline V gene (reference sequence). The CDR3 runs 15 residues. The CDR3 sequence: CASSLGVSETNEQFF. As DNA, the CDR3 is TGTGCTAGCAGCTTAGGGGTCTCGGAGACCAATGAGCAGTTCTTC.